This TCR beta chain was recovered during a study of blood T cell repertoires in COVID-19. Here immunoSEQ multiplex PCR was the method, and the copy in TCRdb shows in-frame clones only, minus some. This sample carries approximately 140,000 clones, around four fifths of them seen once, and the ten largest clones take approximately 2.7%. Germline trimming cut 3 bases from V and 8 bases from J; bases unmatched to any gene: 3. Germline CDR1 and CDR2: SNHLY and FYNNEI. The CDR3 consists of 12 residues. The origin of this receptor is a woman aged 40 to 55 with active or convalescent COVID-19. Sequenced sample: peripheral blood. The chain carries TRBV2 and TRBJ1-2, with TRBD1 matching 7 bases. CDR3 DNA sequence: TGTGCCAGCAGTGAGACAGGGAGAGGCTACACCTTC. This codes for CASSETGRGYTF.